This TCR beta chain was sequenced for a study of blood T cell repertoires in COVID-19. Study-level background: Nucleic acid was either cDNA or gDNA, and it came from T cells, B-cell-depleted T cells, or PBMCs.

Per the original methods: Reference gene primer amplification gave nucleated cell count estimates. Sequencing was performed with immunoSEQ multiplex PCR; in TCRdb, only in-frame clones are kept and a portion is missing. From that table come the V and J calls and clone size; the DNA was used to work out D and trimming. The table records approximately 150,000 clones, 80% to 90% of them present only once. The CDR3 is made up of 13 amino acids. CDR1 and CDR2 from the germline V gene are LNHDA and SQIVND (reference sequence). Trimming shortened V by 5 bases and J by 4 bases, and 12 bases separated the two germline ends. Seattle researchers signed up patients amid active infection and tracked them longitudinally.

V and J are TRBV19 and TRBJ2-7; D call uncertain. This receptor was obtained from a woman aged 80 or over with COVID-19, enrolled during active disease. Sequencing was carried out using peripheral blood. Here the CDR3 reads CASSPWPPYEQYF. The CDR3 region has the DNA TGTGCCAGTAGTCCCTGGCCACCGTACGAGCAGTACTTC. The full variable domain, completed using reference TRBV19 and TRBJ2-7, is DGGITQSPKYLFRKEGQNVTLSCEQNLNHDAMYWYRQDPGQGLRLIYYSQIVNDFQKGDIAEGYSVSREKKESFPLTVTSAQKNPTAFYLCASSPWPPYEQYFGPGTRLTVT.